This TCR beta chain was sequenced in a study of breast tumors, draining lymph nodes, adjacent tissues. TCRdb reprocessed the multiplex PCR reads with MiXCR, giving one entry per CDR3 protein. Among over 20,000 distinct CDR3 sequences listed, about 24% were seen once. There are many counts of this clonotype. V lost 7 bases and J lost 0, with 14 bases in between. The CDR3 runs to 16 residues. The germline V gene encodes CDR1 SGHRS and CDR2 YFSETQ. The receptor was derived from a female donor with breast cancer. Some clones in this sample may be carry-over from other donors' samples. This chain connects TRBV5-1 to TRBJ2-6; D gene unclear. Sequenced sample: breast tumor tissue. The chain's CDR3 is CASAPGEHSGANVLTF. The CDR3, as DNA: TGCGCCAGCGCCCCGGGCGAACACTCTGGGGCCAACGTCCTGACTTTC.